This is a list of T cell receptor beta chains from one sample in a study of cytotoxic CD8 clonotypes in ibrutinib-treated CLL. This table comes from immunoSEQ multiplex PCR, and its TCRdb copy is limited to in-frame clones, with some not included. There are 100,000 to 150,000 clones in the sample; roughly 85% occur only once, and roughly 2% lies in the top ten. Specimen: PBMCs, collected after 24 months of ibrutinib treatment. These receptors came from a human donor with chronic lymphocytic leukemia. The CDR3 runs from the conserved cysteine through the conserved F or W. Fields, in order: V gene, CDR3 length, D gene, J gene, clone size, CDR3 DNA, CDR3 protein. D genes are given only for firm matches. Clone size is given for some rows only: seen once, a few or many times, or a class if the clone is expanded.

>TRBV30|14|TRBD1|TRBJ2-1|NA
TGTGCCTGGTCCAAGGGACAGGGGGGGAATGAGCAGTTCTTC
CAWSKGQGGNEQFF
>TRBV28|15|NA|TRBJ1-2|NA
TGTGCCAGCAGTCCGTCCCCAACTTGGGGCTATGGCTACACCTTC
CASSPSPTWGYGYTF
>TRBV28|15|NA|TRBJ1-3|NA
TGTGCCAGCAGTCCCCACGCGGTTGGTGGAAACACCATATATTTT
CASSPHAVGGNTIYF
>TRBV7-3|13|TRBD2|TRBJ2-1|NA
TGTGCCAGCAGGGTGGCGGGGGACAATGAGCAGTTCTTC
CASRVAGDNEQFF
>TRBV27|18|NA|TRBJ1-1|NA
TGTGCCAGCTGCCCAGCGTCGGGGATTCTTTTCGTATGCACTGAAGCTTTCTTT
CASCPASGILFVCTEAFF
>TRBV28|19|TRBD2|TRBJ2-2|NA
TGTGCCAGCAGGCGGAGGGGACTAGCGGGTAGGGAGGGCACCGGGGAGCTGTTTTTT
CASRRRGLAGREGTGELFF
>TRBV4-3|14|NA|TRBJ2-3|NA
TGCGCCAGCAGCGCTTCGAGGGGGGGAGATACGCAGTATTTT
CASSASRGGDTQYF
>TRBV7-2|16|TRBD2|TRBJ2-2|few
TGTGCCAGCAGCTTAACGACTAGCGGGAGAACCGGGGAGCTGTTTTTT
CASSLTTSGRTGELFF
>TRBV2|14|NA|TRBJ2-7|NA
TGTGCCAGCAGTGTTCAGGGCGGCGCCTACGAGCAGTACTTC
CASSVQGGAYEQYF
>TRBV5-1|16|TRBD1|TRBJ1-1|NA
TGCGCCAGCAGCTTGCTGGGACAGGGGTTGAACACTGAAGCTTTCTTT
CASSLLGQGLNTEAFF
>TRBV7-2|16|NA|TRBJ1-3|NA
TGTGCCAGCAGCCAAGAGCGGATCCGGTCTGGAAACACCATATATTTT
CASSQERIRSGNTIYF
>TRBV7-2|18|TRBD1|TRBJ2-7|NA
TGTGCCAGCACCTTGGGACAGGGGGCGCCGGGAATCTCCTACGAGCAGTACTTC
CASTLGQGAPGISYEQYF
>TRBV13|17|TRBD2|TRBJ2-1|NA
TGTGCCAGCAGCTTAGGGGAAGGGACTAGCGGCTACAATGAGCAGTTCTTC
CASSLGEGTSGYNEQFF
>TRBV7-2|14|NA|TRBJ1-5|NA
TGTGCCAGCAGCCCATTTTATAGCAATCAGCCCCAGCATTTT
CASSPFYSNQPQHF
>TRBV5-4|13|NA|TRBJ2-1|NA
TGTGCCAGCAGCTTGGTAGGAGGGGATGAGCAGTTCTTC
CASSLVGGDEQFF
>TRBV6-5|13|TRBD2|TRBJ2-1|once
TGTGCCAGCAAGCGGGAGCCTCACAATGAGCAGTTCTTC
CASKREPHNEQFF
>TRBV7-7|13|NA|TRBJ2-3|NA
TGTGCCAGCAGCCCCCGGCGCACAGATACGCAGTATTTT
CASSPRRTDTQYF
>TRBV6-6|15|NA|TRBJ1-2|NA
TGTGCCAGCAGAGTTACAGGTGGACGGGGTTATGGCTACACCTTC
CASRVTGGRGYGYTF
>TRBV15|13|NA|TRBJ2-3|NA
TGTGCCACCAGGGGGAAGGGCATTGATACGCAGTATTTT
CATRGKGIDTQYF
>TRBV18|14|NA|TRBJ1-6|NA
TGTGCCAGCTCGCCCGGGTCGGATAATTCACCCCTCCACTTT
CASSPGSDNSPLHF
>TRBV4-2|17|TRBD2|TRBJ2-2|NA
TGTGCCAGCAGCCAAGAATCTAGCGGGAGTATGGGCGGGGAGCTGTTTTTT
CASSQESSGSMGGELFF
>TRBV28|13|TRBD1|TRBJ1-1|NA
TGTGCCAGCAGGGGACAGGGGACCACTGAAGCTTTCTTT
CASRGQGTTEAFF
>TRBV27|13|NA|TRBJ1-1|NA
TGTGCCAGCAGTGGACAGTTGAACACTGAAGCTTTCTTT
CASSGQLNTEAFF
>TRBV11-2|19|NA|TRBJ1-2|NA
TGTGCCAGCAGCTTAGATCGGGCCCACAGCACCTTTATACCCTATGGCTACACCTTC
CASSLDRAHSTFIPYGYTF
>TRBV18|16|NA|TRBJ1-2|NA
TGTGCCAGCTCACAAGCCCCGCCCCAGGGAGACTATGGCTACACCTTC
CASSQAPPQGDYGYTF
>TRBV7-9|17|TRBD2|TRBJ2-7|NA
TGTGCCAGCATGCGTCCTGCCGGGACTAGCGGAACCTACGAGCAGTACTTC
CASMRPAGTSGTYEQYF
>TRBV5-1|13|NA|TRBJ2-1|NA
TGCGCCAGCAGCGCCACAGCCTACAATGAGCAGTTCTTC
CASSATAYNEQFF
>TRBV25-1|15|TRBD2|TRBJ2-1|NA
TGTGCCAGCAGTGTTAGCGGGAGTGGGTACAATGAGCAGTTCTTC
CASSVSGSGYNEQFF
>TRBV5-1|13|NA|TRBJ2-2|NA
TGCGCCAGCAGCTTGGGGCGCACCGGGGAGCTGTTTTTT
CASSLGRTGELFF
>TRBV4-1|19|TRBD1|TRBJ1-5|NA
TGCGCCAGCAGCCAAGATTCCGGACAGGGCCAGTATAGCAATCAGCCCCAGCATTTT
CASSQDSGQGQYSNQPQHF
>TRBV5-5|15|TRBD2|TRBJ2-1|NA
TGTGCCAGCAGCTTAACGACTAGCGGGGGATACGAGCAGTTCTTC
CASSLTTSGGYEQFF
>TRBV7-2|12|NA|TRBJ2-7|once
TGTGCCAGCAGCCACAGGTCCTACGAGCAGTACTTC
CASSHRSYEQYF
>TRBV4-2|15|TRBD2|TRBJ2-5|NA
TGTGCCAGCAGCCAAGTAACTAGCGGCCAAGAGACCCAGTACTTC
CASSQVTSGQETQYF
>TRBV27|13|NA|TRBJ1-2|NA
TGTGCCAGCAGGGCCGAGCTCCGGGGAGGCTACACCTTC
CASRAELRGGYTF
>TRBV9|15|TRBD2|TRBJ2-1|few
TGTGCCAGCAGCGTAGTGGCGGGAGGACACAATGAGCAGTTCTTC
CASSVVAGGHNEQFF
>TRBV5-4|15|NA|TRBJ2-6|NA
TGTGCCAGCAGCTTAAGAGGGGCTGGGGCCAACGTCCTGACTTTC
CASSLRGAGANVLTF